This record concerns one T cell receptor beta chain sequence. From germline, CDR1 is GTSNPN and CDR2 SVGIG (reference sequence). V lost 5 bases to trimming and J lost 0 bases, with 17 bases between them. The CDR3 consists of 15 residues. This sample was included in a study of shared clonotypes between healthy human individuals. TCRdb's copy holds only in-frame clones and misses some; the assay was immunoSEQ multiplex PCR. This table holds roughly 1,000,000 clones, approximately 80% found once. The sequence derives from a man younger than 35 in good health. Some clones in this sample may be carry-over from other donors' samples. The sequencing input was memory CD4+ T cells from PBMCs. Described subset: CD45RA-negative fraction. The J gene is TRBJ2-7, the V gene TRBV30; D tentatively fits TRBD1 or TRBD2 (5 bases each). The CDR3 bases are TGTGCCTGGGACAGAGGGTTCTCCCCCTCCTACGAGCAGTACTTC. The encoded protein is CAWDRGFSPSYEQYF.